This T cell receptor beta chain derives from a study of cytomegalovirus exposure and HLA in healthy donors. Notes on the study in general: Three chains tied to CMV proved CMV antigen-specific in vitro. Most CMV-associated TCR beta chains appeared HLA-restricted in a later analysis. Prior analysis indicated that the majority of TCR beta V segments exhibited productivity approximately 87% or approximately 30% of the time. In a later analysis, specific HLA alleles were associated with about 18,000 TCR beta sequences at a 0.05 false discovery rate.

Regarding this clone: Its antigen remains unknown.

The PCR was carried out with 60 Vbeta primers and 13 Jbeta primers. TCRdb's table, derived via immunoSEQ multiplex PCR, lists solely in-frame clones and lacks some. The sample consists of hundreds of thousands of clones, around 90% of them appearing once. This CDR3 is built from 11 residues. The germline V and J ends were trimmed by 8 bases and 5 bases, with 9 bases remaining between them. Germline V gene sequence: CDR1 SNHLY, CDR2 FYNNEI. This TCR was sampled from a woman under 30 in good health and CMV-seronegative. The sample taken for sequencing was PBMCs. The rearrangement uses TRBV2 and TRBJ2-5; a possible D gene is TRBD2 (5 bases). The CDR3 coding sequence is TGTGCCAGCCGGGGAGTTGAGACCCAGTACTTC. Translation: CASRGVETQYF.